This T cell receptor (beta chain) derives from a study of cytomegalovirus exposure and HLA in healthy donors (dated by TCRdb to about 2017). Study-wide context: A later analysis indicated that the 95 to 150 validation repertoires were generated on the platform also employed for the 720 or so repertoires of the first cohort. The study aimed to test whether signatures of past pathogen exposure could be identified by cataloging public T cell receptors. A separate validation cohort of about 110 different subjects was used in addition to the approximately 700-subject first cohort. To predict cytomegalovirus infection status, the study brought together high-throughput TCR immunosequencing, statistical association of individual TCRs with disease status, and machine learning. The full study reports these points: The study listed 164 TCR beta chains as associated with cytomegalovirus. The classifier was reported to diagnose cytomegalovirus status with high specificity and sensitivity in both the original and validation cohorts. Three of the identified cytomegalovirus-associated TCR beta chains were confirmed in vitro to be specific for cytomegalovirus antigens. Subsequent analysis determined that TCRs grouped into clusters in the first cohort also showed a tendency toward co-occurrence across the roughly 110 validation repertoires, and 85% to 95% of cluster scores exceeded 0. Most TCR sequences were observed very rarely across donors, whereas some public TCRs were present in many individuals. The authors suggested that the approach could potentially be extended to other disease states and immunological phenotypes. The validation cohort had no HLA typing available for a later analysis, so co-occurrence within that cohort was assessed over all 120 or so repertoires.

Library preparation used the immunoSEQ multiplex PCR assay. As for the authors' bioinformatics: To diagnose cytomegalovirus status from the catalog of TCR beta chain sequences, a statistical classification framework was built. In TCRdb, the immuneACCESS table is reduced to in-frame sequences with V and J assigned. These tables do not hold every clone; where another copy was compared, an unresolved V gene accounts for under half, and the others remain unexplained. V and J calls and clone size are copied from that table; D and trimming were computed from the DNA. In all, the sample holds about 220,000 clones, and about 91% of those were seen once. The ten biggest clones cover just under 3% of the sample. Donors formed part of the validation cohort, which comprised 120 subjects and was distinct from the first cohort of some 700 subjects. The CDR3 runs 15 residues from the cysteine to the phenylalanine. Just CDR3 DNA is preserved here, 45 bases in frame from base 1. The germline V gene gives CDR1 as MGHDK and CDR2 as SYGVNS. The junction shows trimming of 2 bases on V and 4 bases on J, plus 11 bases between the germline ends.

On this clone: There is no known antigen for this receptor. The sample holds no much larger clone one base away, and base qualities are not on file.

Sequencing was performed on PBMCs. The sequence joins TRBV25-1 to TRBJ2-2, with the D gene not clear enough to name. The TCR was taken from a woman between 18 and 29 years old in good health and CMV-seronegative. CDR3 region: CASSERAAGTGELFF. The DNA sequence is given as TGTGCCAGCAGTGAACGAGCCGCTGGCACCGGGGAGCTGTTTTTT. The full variable domain, completed from the reference TRBV25-1 and TRBJ2-2 proteins outside the CDR3, reads EADIYQTPRYLVIGTGKKITLECSQTMGHDKMYWYQQDPGMELHLIHYSYGVNSTEKGDLSSESTVSRIRTEHFPLTLESARPSHTSQYLCASSERAAGTGELFFGEGSRLTVL.